The 8 T cell receptor beta chains presented below share a single source sample, sequenced in a study of cytomegalovirus exposure and HLA in healthy donors. Vbeta (60) and Jbeta (13) primers were used in the PCR. TCRdb's copy holds only in-frame clones and misses some; the assay was immunoSEQ multiplex PCR. The table has more than 85,000 clones, under 75% seen once. The sample was PBMCs. These receptors originate from a female donor in good health and CMV-seronegative.

By sample share, this clone is medium-sized. This chain joins TRBV2 and TRBJ2-7, with 8 bases identical to TRBD2. The CDR3 is made up of 15 amino acids. Germline V gene lookup returns CDR1 SNHLY and CDR2 FYNNEI. The V and J ends lost 0 bases and 4 bases, in that order; junction bases with no gene match: 5. CDR3 DNA sequence: TGTGCCAGCAGTGAAGCGACGGGAGGGCCTTACGAGCAGTACTTC. It is translated as CASSEATGGPYEQYF.

This sequence joins TRBV4-3 and TRBJ2-1, with 14 bases lining up with TRBD2. The CDR3 loop spans 18 amino acids. Per germline, CDR1 LGHNA and CDR2 YSLEER. J gave up 10 bases and V 3 bases, and 14 bases lay outside the gene matches. The CDR3 here is CASSHEPSGLAGEVEQFF. For the CDR3, the DNA is TGCGCCAGCAGCCACGAACCCTCGGGACTAGCGGGGGAGGTAGAGCAGTTCTTC.

This clone has just a few counts. The chain employs TRBV27 and TRBJ1-1; perhaps TRBD1 as D (6 bases). Germline V gene lookup returns CDR1 MNHEY and CDR2 SMNVEV (reference sequence). Trimming left V 7 bases short and J 1 base short, with 10 bases between. The CDR3 is 13 residues long. CDR3 in amino acids: CASMRGGNTEAFF. As DNA, the CDR3 is TGTGCCAGCATGAGGGGGGGGAACACTGAAGCTTTCTTT.

The CDR3 protein is CAIRKGTSGRARDEQFF. The CDR3 DNA reads TGTGCCATCAGAAAGGGGACTAGCGGGAGGGCCAGGGATGAGCAGTTCTTC. This rearrangement joins TRBV10-3 to TRBJ2-1; 16 bases fit TRBD2. Germline V lookup: CDR1 ENHRY, CDR2 SYGVKD. This CDR3 is built from 17 residues. J gave up 8 bases and V 6 bases, and 10 bases lay outside the gene matches.

This rearrangement joins TRBV2 to TRBJ2-2; D is ambiguous. The CDR3 is 14 amino acids. V lost 2 bases and J lost 1, with 5 bases in between. Germline assignment: CDR1 SNHLY and CDR2 FYNNEI. The CDR3 here is CASSERGNTGELFF. CDR3 sequence (DNA): TGTGCCAGCAGTGAAAGAGGGAACACCGGGGAGCTGTTTTTT.

The chain employs TRBV27 and TRBJ1-1; 7 bases line up with TRBD1. The CDR3 spans 14 residues. Germline assignment: CDR1 MNHEY and CDR2 SMNVEV (reference sequence). The junction had 7 bases not matched to a gene; V was cut back by 5 bases and J by 4 bases. The CDR3 protein is CASSLLQGTTEAFF. The DNA for the CDR3 is TGTGCCAGCAGTCTCCTACAGGGGACCACTGAAGCTTTCTTT.

The chain recombines TRBV6-1 with TRBJ2-5; possibly TRBD2 for D (5 bases). The V gene's germline CDR1 is MNHNS and CDR2 SASEGT. This CDR3 region has 13 residues. V gave up 0 bases and J gave up 7 bases, with 9 bases separating them. The CDR3 protein is CASSEALRGTQYF. CDR3 nucleotides: TGTGCCAGCAGTGAAGCGCTTCGGGGGACCCAGTACTTC.

This sequence joins TRBV5-7 and TRBJ1-5; TRBD1 is a possible D gene (5 bases). TRBV5-7 is recorded as an ORF, its role being uncertain. CDR3 length: 13 amino acids. Trimming removed 1 base from V and 7 bases from J, with 9 bases in between. CDR3 sequence: CASSLHRQQPQHF. CDR3 in DNA: TGTGCCAGCAGCTTGCACAGACAGCAGCCCCAGCATTTT.